This record concerns one TCR beta chain sequence. Distinct nucleotide sequences in the sample also encode this CDR3. The data derive from a study of cytomegalovirus exposure and HLA in healthy donors. Both 60 Vbeta primers and 13 Jbeta primers went into the PCR. TCRdb's table, derived via immunoSEQ multiplex PCR, lists solely in-frame clones and lacks some. The sample lists a few hundred thousand clones, 80% occurring once. V lost 0 bases and J 6 bases, leaving 6 bases between the germline ends. CDR1 and CDR2 (germline): MNHEY, SVGAGI. The CDR3 is 13 residues long. This TCR was recovered from a girl aged 2-9 years in good health and CMV-seronegative. The chain carries TRBV6-5 and TRBJ1-5; D is uncertain. The sample was PBMCs. The CDR3 coding sequence is TGTGCCAGCAGTTACTCGAGCGGTCAGCCCCAGCATTTT. Protein: CASSYSSGQPQHF.